These T cell receptor beta chains were read from a single sample in a study of cytomegalovirus exposure and HLA in healthy donors. Sequenced by immunoSEQ multiplex PCR; TCRdb stores in-frame clones only, minus some. Altogether 92,000 or so clones are present, roughly 96% being singletons, with the ten largest covering less than 0.8%. Sequenced sample: PBMCs. These receptors all stem from a young man in good health and CMV-seronegative. The CDR3 runs from the conserved cysteine through the conserved F or W. Fields, in order: CDR3 DNA, CDR3 protein, D gene, V gene, J gene, clone size. A D gene is named only where the DNA matches it firmly. Clone size is given for some rows only: seen once, a few or many times, or a class if the clone is expanded.

cdr3_nt: TGTGCCATCAGTGCAGGACAAGAAAACATTCAGTACTTC
cdr3_aa: CAISAGQENIQYF
d_call: -
v_call: TRBV10-3
j_call: TRBJ2-4
clone_size: -

cdr3_nt: TGTGCCAGCAGCCGGACTAGCGGGGACTACGAGCAGTACTTC
cdr3_aa: CASSRTSGDYEQYF
d_call: TRBD2
v_call: TRBV5-4
j_call: TRBJ2-7
clone_size: -

cdr3_nt: TGCGCCAGCAGCCATGGGGCGGCCAGTGAAGCTTTCTTT
cdr3_aa: CASSHGAASEAFF
d_call: -
v_call: TRBV5-1
j_call: TRBJ1-1
clone_size: -

cdr3_nt: TGTGCCACCTCTCCCGACAGAGTAACTAGCCGGGAGCTGTTTTTT
cdr3_aa: CATSPDRVTSRELFF
d_call: -
v_call: TRBV2
j_call: TRBJ2-2
clone_size: -

cdr3_nt: TGCGCCAGCAGCCAAGGGGGGTTTGAGACTAGCGGGAGAGGAGATACGCAGTATTTT
cdr3_aa: CASSQGGFETSGRGDTQYF
d_call: TRBD2
v_call: TRBV4-1
j_call: TRBJ2-3
clone_size: -

cdr3_nt: TGTGCCAGCAGTTACTCCGGGAGTAAGAAAGAGACCCAGTACTTC
cdr3_aa: CASSYSGSKKETQYF
d_call: -
v_call: TRBV6-5
j_call: TRBJ2-5
clone_size: -

cdr3_nt: TGTGCCAGCAGCTTACGTCAGTTCAATGAGCAGTTCTTC
cdr3_aa: CASSLRQFNEQFF
d_call: -
v_call: TRBV7-6
j_call: TRBJ2-1
clone_size: -

cdr3_nt: TGTGCCAGCGGGACTACTTTGCAGTATTTT
cdr3_aa: CASGTTLQYF
d_call: TRBD2
v_call: TRBV9
j_call: TRBJ2-3
clone_size: -

cdr3_nt: TGCGCCAGCAGCGGAGCGGGAGGCGAAGAGACCCAGTACTTC
cdr3_aa: CASSGAGGEETQYF
d_call: TRBD2
v_call: TRBV5-1
j_call: TRBJ2-5
clone_size: few

cdr3_nt: TGTGCCAGCAGCTCCCCTTATACCGGACTGGGGGGTTACAATGAGCAGTTCTTC
cdr3_aa: CASSSPYTGLGGYNEQFF
d_call: -
v_call: TRBV7-2
j_call: TRBJ2-1
clone_size: -

cdr3_nt: TGCGCCAGCAGCTTGTCCAGTCCGAACACTGAAGCTTTCTTT
cdr3_aa: CASSLSSPNTEAFF
d_call: -
v_call: TRBV5-1
j_call: TRBJ1-1
clone_size: -

cdr3_nt: TGTGCCAGTAGTACCGGGTTACAGCAGTTCTTC
cdr3_aa: CASSTGLQQFF
d_call: -
v_call: TRBV19
j_call: TRBJ2-1
clone_size: -

cdr3_nt: TGTGCCAGCAGTGATACTCAGGGGCTAGACGAGCAGTACTTC
cdr3_aa: CASSDTQGLDEQYF
d_call: -
v_call: TRBV6-5
j_call: TRBJ2-7
clone_size: -

cdr3_nt: TGTGCTAGTGGCGAGGGGAACACCGGGGAGCTGTTTTTT
cdr3_aa: CASGEGNTGELFF
d_call: -
v_call: TRBV12-5
j_call: TRBJ2-2
clone_size: -

cdr3_nt: TGTGCCAGCAGTTTCAGCGGGGAGGCTAACTATGGCTACACCTTC
cdr3_aa: CASSFSGEANYGYTF
d_call: -
v_call: TRBV27
j_call: TRBJ1-2
clone_size: -

cdr3_nt: TGTGCCAGCAGCTTAGGACGGAGGGACACTGAAGCTTTCTTT
cdr3_aa: CASSLGRRDTEAFF
d_call: -
v_call: TRBV7-2
j_call: TRBJ1-1
clone_size: -

cdr3_nt: TGTGCCTGGGGGTTTAGTTTTTCTGCGGGGAATGAAGCTTTCTTT
cdr3_aa: CAWGFSFSAGNEAFF
d_call: -
v_call: TRBV30
j_call: TRBJ1-1
clone_size: -

cdr3_nt: TGCGCCAGCAGCTTGGACGGTACCATATACTTC
cdr3_aa: CASSLDGTIYF
d_call: -
v_call: TRBV5-1
j_call: TRBJ2-7
clone_size: once

cdr3_nt: TGTGCCAGCAGCTTGGTACAGAGAATTAACTATGGCTACACCTTC
cdr3_aa: CASSLVQRINYGYTF
d_call: -
v_call: TRBV5-4
j_call: TRBJ1-2
clone_size: -

cdr3_nt: TGTGCCAGCACCCCCAACGGGCTAGCGGCCTACAATGAGCAGTTCTTC
cdr3_aa: CASTPNGLAAYNEQFF
d_call: TRBD2
v_call: TRBV7-9
j_call: TRBJ2-1
clone_size: -

cdr3_nt: TGTGCCAGCAGCGCCCCGACAGGGGTGACCTATGGCTACACCTTC
cdr3_aa: CASSAPTGVTYGYTF
d_call: TRBD1
v_call: TRBV9
j_call: TRBJ1-2
clone_size: -

cdr3_nt: TGTGCCAGCAGCTTCCGAGGGGGCAGGCCTAGAGGAGACACCATATATTTT
cdr3_aa: CASSFRGGRPRGDTIYF
d_call: TRBD1
v_call: TRBV5-4
j_call: TRBJ1-3
clone_size: few

cdr3_nt: TGTGCCAGCAGCCACGCATATATGCCACAAAGTCGGGCCAACGTCCTGACTTTC
cdr3_aa: CASSHAYMPQSRANVLTF
d_call: -
v_call: TRBV7-7
j_call: TRBJ2-6
clone_size: -

cdr3_nt: TGTGCCAGCAGCACCCGGACAGGGGGACAACCTATAGCGGGAGGACGGGGATACAATGAGCAGTTCTTC
cdr3_aa: CASSTRTGGQPIAGGRGYNEQFF
d_call: -
v_call: TRBV9
j_call: TRBJ2-1
clone_size: -

cdr3_nt: TGTGCCAGCAGTGTAAAGGGGGCCTATGGCTACACCTTC
cdr3_aa: CASSVKGAYGYTF
d_call: TRBD1
v_call: TRBV2
j_call: TRBJ1-2
clone_size: medium-sized

cdr3_nt: TGTGCCAGCAGCCCGGGACAGGGGGCTAATCAGCCCCAGCATTTT
cdr3_aa: CASSPGQGANQPQHF
d_call: TRBD1
v_call: TRBV6-5
j_call: TRBJ1-5
clone_size: once

cdr3_nt: TGTGCCAGCAGTAGTAGGGGGACTACAGAGACCCAGTACTTC
cdr3_aa: CASSSRGTTETQYF
d_call: -
v_call: TRBV25-1
j_call: TRBJ2-5
clone_size: -

cdr3_nt: TGCAGCGTCGTACCGGGACAGGCGTTTAGCTACGAGCAGTACTTC
cdr3_aa: CSVVPGQAFSYEQYF
d_call: TRBD1
v_call: TRBV29-1
j_call: TRBJ2-7
clone_size: -

cdr3_nt: TGTGCCAGCAGTCCTCCCTCAGGGACAGATACGCAGTATTTT
cdr3_aa: CASSPPSGTDTQYF
d_call: -
v_call: TRBV6-5
j_call: TRBJ2-3
clone_size: -

cdr3_nt: TGCGCCAGCAGCTTGGGCCGGGACAGGGTGACCTACGAGCAGTACTTC
cdr3_aa: CASSLGRDRVTYEQYF
d_call: TRBD1
v_call: TRBV5-1
j_call: TRBJ2-7
clone_size: -

cdr3_nt: TGTGCCAGCAGCTTAGGGACTTACGGAGATACGCAGTATTTT
cdr3_aa: CASSLGTYGDTQYF
d_call: -
v_call: TRBV11-3
j_call: TRBJ2-3
clone_size: -

cdr3_nt: TGTGCCAGCATCCAGGGGGCTCGAGAGACCCAGTACTTC
cdr3_aa: CASIQGARETQYF
d_call: TRBD1
v_call: TRBV6-1
j_call: TRBJ2-5
clone_size: -

cdr3_nt: TGTGCCAGCAGCGCAAAATCGGGTTCTTTCAATGAGCAGTTCTTC
cdr3_aa: CASSAKSGSFNEQFF
d_call: -
v_call: TRBV7-2
j_call: TRBJ2-1
clone_size: -

cdr3_nt: TGTGCCAGCAGTTCGGGACTAGCGGGAGGATTTAGTACGCAGTATTTT
cdr3_aa: CASSSGLAGGFSTQYF
d_call: TRBD2
v_call: TRBV27
j_call: TRBJ2-3
clone_size: -

cdr3_nt: TGTGCCATCAGTCCGACAGGGGATCCGGCCCGTGGCTACACCTTC
cdr3_aa: CAISPTGDPARGYTF
d_call: TRBD1
v_call: TRBV10-3
j_call: TRBJ1-2
clone_size: -

cdr3_nt: TGTGCCTGGAGCCGACCGGGAGCAGGGCTTCAGCCCCAGCATTTT
cdr3_aa: CAWSRPGAGLQPQHF
d_call: -
v_call: TRBV30
j_call: TRBJ1-5
clone_size: -

cdr3_nt: TGTGCCGCCCAGAGTTGGGGCGTGGAAAACACCGGGGAGCTGTTTTTT
cdr3_aa: CAAQSWGVENTGELFF
d_call: -
v_call: TRBV19
j_call: TRBJ2-2
clone_size: -

cdr3_nt: TGTGCCAGTAGTATAGAGAAGGGAGAATATAGCAATCAGCCCCAGCATTTT
cdr3_aa: CASSIEKGEYSNQPQHF
d_call: -
v_call: TRBV19
j_call: TRBJ1-5
clone_size: -

cdr3_nt: TGTGCCAGCTCACTTGTACTAGCGGGAGAAACCGGGGAGCTGTTTTTT
cdr3_aa: CASSLVLAGETGELFF
d_call: TRBD2
v_call: TRBV18
j_call: TRBJ2-2
clone_size: -

cdr3_nt: TGTGCCAGCAGCTTGGACCCCCCCAGCGGGAGCGGCAATGAGCAGTTCTTC
cdr3_aa: CASSLDPPSGSGNEQFF
d_call: TRBD2
v_call: TRBV5-4
j_call: TRBJ2-1
clone_size: -

cdr3_nt: TGTGCCAGCAGCCCAGCCGGGACAGGAATCTACGAGCAGTACTTC
cdr3_aa: CASSPAGTGIYEQYF
d_call: TRBD1
v_call: TRBV27
j_call: TRBJ2-7
clone_size: -

cdr3_nt: TGTGCCAGCAGCCGTATCCGGGACAGGGGGCAAGTTGGCTATGGCTACACCTTC
cdr3_aa: CASSRIRDRGQVGYGYTF
d_call: TRBD1
v_call: TRBV5-6
j_call: TRBJ1-2
clone_size: -

cdr3_nt: TGTGCCAGCAGTGAAGCTCGTCTCGAACTGTTTTTT
cdr3_aa: CASSEARLELFF
d_call: -
v_call: TRBV6-1
j_call: TRBJ1-4
clone_size: -

cdr3_nt: TGTGCCAGCAGCTCTCCGGGACTAGCGGACGCGGGGGATGAGCAGTTCTTC
cdr3_aa: CASSSPGLADAGDEQFF
d_call: TRBD2
v_call: TRBV11-2
j_call: TRBJ2-1
clone_size: -

cdr3_nt: TGTGCCAGCAGCCCTGGCGGAAGGGGGGAGCTGTTTTTT
cdr3_aa: CASSPGGRGELFF
d_call: -
v_call: TRBV11-3
j_call: TRBJ2-2
clone_size: -

cdr3_nt: TGTGCCAGCAGCCCTTCGGACAGGCGCCCCTATGGCTACACCTTC
cdr3_aa: CASSPSDRRPYGYTF
d_call: TRBD1
v_call: TRBV5-4
j_call: TRBJ1-2
clone_size: -

cdr3_nt: TGTGCCAGCAGTGAAGTCTTAGGGCAGGGAAGAAGGAATGAGCAGTTCTTC
cdr3_aa: CASSEVLGQGRRNEQFF
d_call: -
v_call: TRBV6-1
j_call: TRBJ2-1
clone_size: once

cdr3_nt: TGTGCCAGCAGCAAAACCGGTCTAGCTAACTACAATGAGCAGTTCTTC
cdr3_aa: CASSKTGLANYNEQFF
d_call: -
v_call: TRBV7-3
j_call: TRBJ2-1
clone_size: -

cdr3_nt: TGTGCCAGCAGCGCGGGACAGGGGGCGGATGGCTACACCTTC
cdr3_aa: CASSAGQGADGYTF
d_call: TRBD1
v_call: TRBV9
j_call: TRBJ1-2
clone_size: -

cdr3_nt: TGTGCCAGCAGTTCCACCGGGTTGGCAGGGGACGAGCAGTACTTC
cdr3_aa: CASSSTGLAGDEQYF
d_call: -
v_call: TRBV6-5
j_call: TRBJ2-7
clone_size: -